This TCR beta chain was recovered during a study of CD8+ T cells in alopecia areata. The wider study: Treatment of the treated patients consisted of oral tofacitinib, 5 to 10 mg twice daily.

The sample's treatment: oral pan-JAK inhibitor, 5-10 mg twice daily. Peripheral blood and lesional scalp punch biopsies came from alopecia areata patients. Study-wide points: Scalp clonality and expanded CD8+ clones among the top 100 showed significant decreases with tofacitinib. There was only one nonresponder, so it was unclear how baseline CD8+ expansion relates to response.

RNA was isolated and reverse transcribed to cDNA, the sequencing template. Sequencing was performed with immunoSEQ multiplex PCR; in TCRdb, only in-frame clones are kept and a portion is missing. The repertoire has 200,000 to 250,000 clones, 64% of them found once; the top ten carry around 4%. The CDR3 extends over 13 amino acids. Germline-derived CDR1 and CDR2 are GTSNPN and SVGIG (reference sequence). With 8 bases clipped from V and 5 bases from J, the junction kept 7 bases outside the gene matches. As for this clone: What it binds is not known.

This specimen consisted of CD4+ T cells sorted from blood, obtained at week 4, from a patient treated with tofacitinib. The receptor was isolated from a human donor with alopecia areata. This sequence joins TRBV30 and TRBJ1-2, with TRBD1 matching over 11 bases. The CDR3 here is CAGSGTGGYGYTF. CDR3 bases: TGTGCCGGCTCGGGGACAGGGGGGTATGGCTACACCTTC.